This record covers a single TCR beta chain. Its specificity is unknown. The data were taken from a study of response to subunit inactivated influenza vaccine. Study outcomes and limitations: The authors suggested that few new T cells are recruited per seasonal influenza vaccination.

MiXCR, run by TCRdb on the RT-PCR reads, gives a single entry per CDR3 protein. The repertoire includes roughly 460,000 distinct CDR3 sequences, approximately 11% of them detected once, and over 9.5% sits in the top ten. This receptor was obtained from a man in his fifties who received an inactivated influenza vaccine. Sequencing was performed on PBMCs from blood, taken roughly 45 days after vaccination.

The CDR3, as DNA: TGTGCCAGCAGCGGCGGCGAATGGCGGGATCCCTACGAGCAGTACTTC. Protein: CASSGGEWRDPYEQYF. V usage is TRBV5-5 and J usage is TRBJ2-7; TRBD2 is a possible D gene (6 bases). Trimming cost V 4 bases and J 2 bases, with 19 bases left between them. Germline V gives CDR1 SGHKS, CDR2 YYEKEE (reference sequence). This CDR3 has 16 residues.